The sequence of this TCR beta chain was determined in a study of blood T cell repertoires in COVID-19. Methods used by the authors: Amplification with reference gene primers provided the estimates of nucleated cell counts. Some clones are missing from TCRdb's copy, which holds only in-frame ones; the method was immunoSEQ multiplex PCR. V and J calls plus clone size are reproduced from that table; the DNA served to infer D and trimming. The table includes around 190,000 clones, around 85% detected once. Participant ages covered roughly 18 to 89 years across about 25 US areas. Participant reports of clinical history set cohort assignment. The study counted Cohort 3 donors as recovered given two negative PCRs, clearance, or symptom resolution. J gave up 0 bases and V 0 bases, and 5 bases lay outside the gene matches. The CDR3 is made up of 19 amino acids. CDR1 is MNHEY, CDR2 SVGEGT, per germline.

The J gene is TRBJ1-6, the V gene TRBV6-2 or TRBV6-3; 10 positions match TRBD1. This clonotype was obtained from a woman younger than 45 who had recovered from COVID-19. Sequencing was performed on PBMCs or T cells enriched from blood (not recorded which). The chain's CDR3 is CASSYSMGQGSSYNSPLHF. The CDR3 DNA follows: TGTGCCAGCAGTTACTCTATGGGACAGGGGAGCTCCTATAATTCACCCCTCCACTTT.